This entry concerns a single T cell receptor (beta chain). The CDR3 runs 15 residues. The V end was cut by 1 base, the J end by 4 bases, with 11 bases between. Germline CDR1 LGHNA, CDR2 YNFKEQ. This sample is drawn from a study of control samples from healthy donors and cancer patients. TCRdb's copy holds only in-frame clones and misses some; the assay was immunoSEQ multiplex PCR. The data contain 88,000 or so clones, around 94% of them singletons. The genes are TRBV4-2 and TRBJ1-3; tentative D call: TRBD1 (6 bases). This receptor was obtained from a young woman in good health. The specimen was blood. The CDR3 nucleotides are TGTGCCAGCAGCCAAGTTCAGGGGCACGGAAACACCATATATTTT. Its translation: CASSQVQGHGNTIYF.